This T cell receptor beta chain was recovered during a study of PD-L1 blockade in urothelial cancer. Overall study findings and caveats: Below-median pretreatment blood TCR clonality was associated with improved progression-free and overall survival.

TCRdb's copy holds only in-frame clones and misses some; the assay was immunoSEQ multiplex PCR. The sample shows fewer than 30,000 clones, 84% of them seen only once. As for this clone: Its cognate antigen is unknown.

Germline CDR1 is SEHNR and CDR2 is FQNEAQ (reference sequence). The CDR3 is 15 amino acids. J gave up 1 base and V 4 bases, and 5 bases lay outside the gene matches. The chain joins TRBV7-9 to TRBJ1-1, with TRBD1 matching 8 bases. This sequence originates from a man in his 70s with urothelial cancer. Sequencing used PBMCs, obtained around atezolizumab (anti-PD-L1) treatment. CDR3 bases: TGTGCCAGCAGCTCCCGGGACAGGAGGAACACTGAAGCTTTCTTT. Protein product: CASSSRDRRNTEAFF.